This T cell receptor (beta chain) was recovered during a study of T cells in localized non-small cell lung cancer. Sequencing was performed with immunoSEQ multiplex PCR; in TCRdb, only in-frame clones are kept and a portion is missing. Of roughly 560 clones listed, 25% to 30% were seen once; the top ten hold under 20%. As for this clone: What it binds is unknown.

Notes on the study in general: Uninvolved adjacent lung showed higher T cell clonality than tumor.

The CDR3 runs 15 residues. Trimming left V 3 bases short and J 5 bases short, with 16 bases between. Germline-derived CDR1 and CDR2 are MDHEN and SYDVKM. This receptor was identified in a woman aged 35 to 75 with stage II squamous cell lung carcinoma. The V call is TRBV28, the J call TRBJ2-5, with D perhaps TRBD1 or TRBD2 (6 bases each). The material sequenced was lung tumor tissue, taken before any cancer treatment. DNA for the CDR3: TGTGCCAGCAGTTTCCACCCGACAGGAGGGGAGACCCAGTACTTC. Its translation is CASSFHPTGGETQYF.